The sequence of this TCR beta chain was determined in a study of tissue T cells after allogeneic stem cell transplantation. This clone was recorded once. Gene names are mouse gene names. Read data end 1 residue before the CDR3 end; the end is taken from the germline J gene. Sequencing used immunoSEQ multiplex PCR; TCRdb keeps in-frame clones, though not all of them. Counted here are roughly 8,100 clones, about 50% occurring once; the ten biggest clones make up approximately 12%. Time point here: mouse harvest day 7 after allogeneic transplant. The graft held 10^6 splenic CD5+ T cells and 10^7 T-cell-depleted bone marrow cells. The CDR3 covers 14 residues. Per germline, CDR1 NSQYPW and CDR2 LRSPGD (reference sequence). The V end lost 3 bases, the J end lost 6 bases, and 11 bases lay between the germline ends.

The origin of this receptor is a female BALB/c mouse given C57BL/6 T cells with graft-versus-host disease after an allogeneic hematopoietic cell transplant. V gene TRBV1 combines with J gene TRBJ1-4; perhaps TRBD1 as D (6 bases). The sample consisted of lymph node tissue. The CDR3 spells CTCSARGADERLFF. CDR3 DNA, as far as it was read: TGCACCTGCAGTGCCAGGGGCGCGGACGAAAGATTATTT.